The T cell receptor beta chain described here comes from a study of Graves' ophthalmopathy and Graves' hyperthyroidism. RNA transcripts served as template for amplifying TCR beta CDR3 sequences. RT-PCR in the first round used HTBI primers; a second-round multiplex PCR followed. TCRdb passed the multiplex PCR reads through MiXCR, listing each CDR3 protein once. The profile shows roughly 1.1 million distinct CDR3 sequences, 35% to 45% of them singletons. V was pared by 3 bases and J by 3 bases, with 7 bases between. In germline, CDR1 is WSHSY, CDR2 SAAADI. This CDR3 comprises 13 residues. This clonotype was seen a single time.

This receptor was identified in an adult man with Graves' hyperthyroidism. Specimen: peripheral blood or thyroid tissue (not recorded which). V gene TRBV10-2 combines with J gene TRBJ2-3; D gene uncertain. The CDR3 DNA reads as TGCGCCAGCAGTGAAGCCCCAACAGATACGCAGTATTTT. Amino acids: CASSEAPTDTQYF.